These 19 T cell receptor beta chains originate from one sample sequenced in a study of blood T cell repertoires in COVID-19. TCRdb's table, derived via immunoSEQ multiplex PCR, lists solely in-frame clones and lacks some. The sample includes around 500,000 clones, approximately 91% of them seen just once. The specimen was PBMCs or T cells enriched from blood (not recorded which). These receptors all stem from a woman between 55 and 75 years old who had recovered from COVID-19.

This chain connects TRBV2 to TRBJ2-7, with TRBD1 matching 9 bases. CDR1 and CDR2 from the germline V gene are SNHLY and FYNNEI. The CDR3 is 15 amino acids. The J segment lost 2 bases and the V segment lost 6 bases, leaving 8 bases of the junction unmatched. In DNA, the CDR3 is TGTGCCAGCAGGGCCACAGGGGGCGCCCCCTACGAGCAGTACTTC. Translated: CASRATGGAPYEQYF.

The J gene is TRBJ1-2, the V gene TRBV29-1; D possibly corresponds to TRBD1 (5 bases). This CDR3 spans 14 amino acids. In germline, CDR1 is SQVTM, CDR2 ANQGSEA. V shed 5 bases and J shed 8 bases, with 21 bases lying between them. The CDR3 here is CSVLLDQGPGGYTF. CDR3 sequence (DNA): TGCAGCGTTCTCTTAGACCAGGGTCCTGGAGGCTACACCTTC.

J is TRBJ1-6 and V is TRBV6-1; D is undetermined. The CDR3 loop spans 14 amino acids. Germline CDR1 and CDR2: MNHNS and SASEGT. V was pared by 5 bases and J by 2 bases, with 7 bases between. CDR3 DNA sequence: TGTGCCAGCAGTTCCCCTACCTATAATTCACCCCTCCACTTT. Amino acid sequence: CASSSPTYNSPLHF.

This clone was detected only a few times. The V call is TRBV7-2, the J call TRBJ1-5; TRBD1 is a possible D gene (5 bases). CDR1 is SGHTA and CDR2 is FQGNSA in the germline V gene. There are 13 residues in the CDR3. Trimming shortened V by 5 bases and J by 6 bases, and 11 bases separated the two germline ends. The CDR3 sequence is CASSPRVGQPQHF. The CDR3 DNA reads TGTGCCAGCAGCCCCAGGGTGGGTCAGCCCCAGCATTTT.

The J gene is TRBJ1-1, the V gene TRBV2; D remains unclear. V was trimmed by 2 bases and J by 4 bases, leaving 5 bases between them. The CDR3 length is 12 residues. The germline V gene has CDR1 SNHLY and CDR2 FYNNEI. CDR3 nucleotide sequence: TGTGCCAGCAGTGAATCCGGCACTGAAGCTTTCTTT. Residues: CASSESGTEAFF.

CDR3 amino acids: CASSLGTSGVNEQFF. CDR3 DNA: TGTGCCAGCAGCTTAGGGACTAGCGGGGTCAATGAGCAGTTCTTC. The rearrangement joins TRBV7-9 to TRBJ2-1, with 12 bases matching TRBD2. The CDR3 covers 15 residues. Germline V gene sequence: CDR1 SEHNR, CDR2 FQNEAQ (reference sequence). Germline trimming cut 1 base from V and 6 bases from J; bases unmatched to any gene: 1.

The genes are TRBV3-1 (or the pseudogene TRBV3-2) and TRBJ1-4, with D unresolved. The CDR3 is 15 amino acids. Looked up from germline, CDR1 is LGHDT and CDR2 is YNNKEL (reference sequence). Trimming shortened V by 1 base and J by 0 bases, and 6 bases separated the two germline ends. The CDR3 protein is CASSQGAATNEKLFF. In DNA form, the CDR3 reads TGTGCCAGCAGCCAAGGAGCTGCAACTAATGAAAAACTGTTTTTT.

V usage is TRBV12-3 or TRBV12-4 and J usage is TRBJ2-1, with a tentative D call TRBD1 (6 bases). The V end was cut by 9 bases, the J end by 5 bases, with 14 bases between. This CDR3 spans 13 amino acids. This CDR3 reads CASLGQFHNEQFF. The CDR3 DNA sequence: TGTGCCAGTCTAGGACAGTTTCACAATGAGCAGTTCTTC.

The gene calls are TRBV19 and TRBJ2-7; 7 bases align to TRBD2. The V segment lost 5 bases and the J segment 0 bases; nucleotides outside the gene matches: 7. This CDR3 comprises 15 residues. CDR1 LNHDA and CDR2 SQIVND come from the germline V gene (reference sequence). CDR3 region: CASSLGSGGSYEQYV. In nucleotides, the CDR3 is TGTGCCAGTAGTCTCGGTTCGGGGGGCTCCTACGAGCAGTACGTC.

CDR3 sequence (DNA): TGTGCCAGTACGCCGGACAGGGGGTTAAAACTGTTTTTT. Protein: CASTPDRGLKLFF. The chain has TRBV19 and TRBJ1-4; 10 bases agree with TRBD1. Germline CDR1 LNHDA, CDR2 SQIVND (reference sequence). The CDR3 has 13 residues. V lost 7 bases and J lost 10; bases outside the gene matches: 6. Together with reference TRBV19 and TRBJ1-4, the CDR3 gives the full variable domain: DGGITQSPKYLFRKEGQNVTLSCEQNLNHDAMYWYRQDPGQGLRLIYYSQIVNDFQKGDIAEGYSVSREKKESFPLTVTSAQKNPTAFYLCASTPDRGLKLFFGSGTQLSVL.

The genes are TRBV15 and TRBJ1-3, with 7 bases lining up with TRBD1. This CDR3 has 14 residues. The germline gives CDR1 LNHNV, CDR2 YYDKDF (reference sequence). The junction had 7 bases not matched to a gene; V was cut back by 4 bases and J by 7 bases. The CDR3 DNA reads TGTGCCACCAGCACCGAGACAGGGAGGAACACCATATATTTT. It specifies CATSTETGRNTIYF.

This clone occurred once. The rearrangement uses TRBV29-1 and TRBJ1-2, with D possibly being TRBD1 (5 bases). Trimming took off 4 bases at V and 7 bases at J, with 16 bases between the two ends. CDR3 length equals 13 residues. CDR1 and CDR2 from the germline V gene are SQVTM and ANQGSEA. The CDR3 reads CSVARPGGSGYTF. DNA for the CDR3: TGCAGCGTTGCCCGCCCGGGGGGTAGTGGCTACACCTTC.

The genes are TRBV19 and TRBJ1-1; weak D call: TRBD1 (5 bases). CDR1 is LNHDA and CDR2 is SQIVND in the germline V gene (reference sequence). The CDR3 runs to 14 residues. Trimming removed 6 bases at V and 0 bases at J, with 11 bases between. The CDR3 DNA is TGTGCCAGTAGCGCCGACAGAATGAACACTGAAGCTTTCTTT. Protein: CASSADRMNTEAFF.

The V and J genes are TRBV5-1 and TRBJ2-3; TRBD2 aligns across 14 bases. V was pared by 3 bases and J by 5 bases, with 5 bases of the junction left unmatched. The V gene's germline CDR1 is SGHRS and CDR2 YFSETQ. This CDR3 is 16 amino acids long. The CDR3 DNA is TGCGCCAGCAGCTCGACTAGCGGGGGGGCCGGAGATACGCAGTATTTT. Translation gives CASSSTSGGAGDTQYF.

The chain has TRBV2 and TRBJ2-4, with no clear D. Germline V gene lookup returns CDR1 SNHLY and CDR2 FYNNEI. V shed 8 bases and J shed 4 bases, with 18 bases lying between them. The CDR3 consists of 15 residues. The CDR3 region is CASVATLELKNIQYF. CDR3 bases: TGTGCCAGCGTAGCTACCCTTGAATTAAAAAACATTCAGTACTTC.

The chain carries TRBV2 and TRBJ2-2; maybe TRBD2 (5 bases). V was trimmed by 8 bases and J by 1 base, leaving 26 bases between them. The CDR3 contains 19 residues. Germline CDR1 reads SNHLY; CDR2 reads FYNNEI. This CDR3 is CASGVLDDTLGKNTGELFF. Here the CDR3 DNA reads TGTGCCAGCGGGGTCCTGGATGACACCCTCGGGAAGAACACCGGGGAGCTGTTTTTT. The whole variable domain, filled in from reference TRBV2 and TRBJ2-2, reads EPEVTQTPSHQVTQMGQEVILRCVPISNHLYFYWYRQILGQKVEFLVSFYNNEISEKSEIFDDQFSVERPDGSNFTLKIRSTKLEDSAMYFCASGVLDDTLGKNTGELFFGEGSRLTVL.

This clone showed up just once. This rearrangement joins TRBV30 to TRBJ1-2; D gene unclear. V lost 3 bases to trimming and J lost 5 bases, with 19 bases between them. CDR3 length: 15 residues. Germline loops: CDR1 GTSNPN, CDR2 SVGIG (reference sequence). The CDR3 DNA follows: TGTGCCTGGAGCCCTATACGTCCGGGATTGTATGGCTACACCTTC. This codes for CAWSPIRPGLYGYTF.

CDR3 nucleotide sequence: TGTGCCAGCAGTTCGGGACAGGGCTACGAGCAGTACGTC. It translates to CASSSGQGYEQYV. The chain joins TRBV6-5 to TRBJ2-7; 9 nucleotides agree with TRBD1. This CDR3 contains 13 residues. With 4 bases clipped from V and 3 bases from J, the junction kept 1 base outside the gene matches. Looked up from germline, CDR1 is MNHEY and CDR2 is SVGAGI.

The rearrangement links TRBV7-2 to TRBJ2-5, with TRBD2 matching over 8 bases. The germline CDR1 and CDR2 sequences are SGHTA and FQGNSA. V lost 1 base, J lost 4 bases, and 2 bases stayed unmatched. The CDR3 spans 14 residues. The CDR3 region is CASSLGGGLETQYF. The CDR3, as DNA: TGTGCCAGCAGCTTAGGCGGGGGGTTAGAGACCCAGTACTTC.